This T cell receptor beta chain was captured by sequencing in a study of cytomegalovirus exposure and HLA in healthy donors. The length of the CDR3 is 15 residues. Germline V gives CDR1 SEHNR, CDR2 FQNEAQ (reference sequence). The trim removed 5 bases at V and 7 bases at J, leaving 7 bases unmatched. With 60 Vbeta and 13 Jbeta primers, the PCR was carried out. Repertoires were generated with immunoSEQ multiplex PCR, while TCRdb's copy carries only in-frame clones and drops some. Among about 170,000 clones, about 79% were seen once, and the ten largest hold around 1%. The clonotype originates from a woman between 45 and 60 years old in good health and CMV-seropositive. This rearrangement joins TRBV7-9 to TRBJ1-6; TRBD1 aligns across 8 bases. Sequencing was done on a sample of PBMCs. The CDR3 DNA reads TGTGCCAGCAGCCCCGGACAGGGTTCCAATTCACCCCTCCACTTT. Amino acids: CASSPGQGSNSPLHF.